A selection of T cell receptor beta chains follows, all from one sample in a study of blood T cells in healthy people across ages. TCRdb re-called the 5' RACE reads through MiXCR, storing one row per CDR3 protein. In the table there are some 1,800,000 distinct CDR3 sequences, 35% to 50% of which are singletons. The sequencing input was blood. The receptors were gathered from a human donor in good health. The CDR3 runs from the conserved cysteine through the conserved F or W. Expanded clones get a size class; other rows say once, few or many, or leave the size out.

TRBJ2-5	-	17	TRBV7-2	CASSHYPGLAVGETQYF
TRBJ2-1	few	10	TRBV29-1	CSVRDDIGFF
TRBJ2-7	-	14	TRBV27	CAGSSGTGSGVQYF
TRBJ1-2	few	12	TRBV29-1	CSVEVEVGLYTF
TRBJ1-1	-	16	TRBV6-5	CASSRRRSYMNTEAFF
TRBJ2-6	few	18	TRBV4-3	CASSQDPPGDSGANVLTF
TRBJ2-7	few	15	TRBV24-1	CATSHSYGGYYEQYF
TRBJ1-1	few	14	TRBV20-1	CSARRGPGDTEAFF
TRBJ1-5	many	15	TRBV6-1	CASSSGFYSNQPQHF
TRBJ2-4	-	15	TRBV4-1	CASSSLAGGRDIQYF
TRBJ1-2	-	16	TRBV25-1	CASSGRGTVNNYGYTF
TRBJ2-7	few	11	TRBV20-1	CSARGGNEQYF
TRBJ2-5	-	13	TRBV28	CASSTPDTVRAYF
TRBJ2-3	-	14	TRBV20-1	CSAPYVAGTDTQYF
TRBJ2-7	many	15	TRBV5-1	CASSPLTGSSYEQYF
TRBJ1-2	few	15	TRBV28	CASRRDRGSYYGYTF
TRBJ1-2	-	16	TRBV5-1	CASSPGTLRFGHGYTF
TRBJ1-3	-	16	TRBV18	CASSFGRQGTGNTIYF
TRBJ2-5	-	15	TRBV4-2	CASSQGVAGPAEQYF
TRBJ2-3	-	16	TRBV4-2	CASSHPDREGTDTQYF
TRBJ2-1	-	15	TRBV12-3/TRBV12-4	CASTAGDPSYDEQFF
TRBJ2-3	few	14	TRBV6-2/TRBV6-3	CASSSSFESDTQYF
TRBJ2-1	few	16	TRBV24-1	CATSDPGLAGNNEQFF
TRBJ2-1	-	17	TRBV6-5	CAGSYSLSGTFINEQFF
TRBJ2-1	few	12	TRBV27	CASSLTHNEQFF
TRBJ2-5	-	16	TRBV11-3	CASSLWRPTDEETQYF
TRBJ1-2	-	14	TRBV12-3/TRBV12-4	CASSHHETPYGYTF
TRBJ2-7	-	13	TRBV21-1	CASKALTGGEQYF
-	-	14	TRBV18	CTSSPELDNYEQYF
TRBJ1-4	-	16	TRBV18	CASSPAGVVSNEKLFF
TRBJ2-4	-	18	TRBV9	CASSVEGGGRSTTYKQYF
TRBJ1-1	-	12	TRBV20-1	CSATQDRDEAFF
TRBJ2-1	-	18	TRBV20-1	CSAISGLAGVSSYNEQFF
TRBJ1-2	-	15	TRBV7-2	CASSLGAGADYGYTF
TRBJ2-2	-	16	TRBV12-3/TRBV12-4	CASRRRGERSTGELFF
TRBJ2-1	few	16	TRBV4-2	CASSQDQAGGNNEQFF
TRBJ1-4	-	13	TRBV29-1	CSVEGETNEKRFF
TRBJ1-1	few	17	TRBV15	CATSRDRTGGMNTEAFF
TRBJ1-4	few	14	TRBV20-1	CSATKLGTGEKLFF
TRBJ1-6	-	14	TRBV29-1	CSVRPGGMGSPLHF
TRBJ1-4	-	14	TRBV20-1	CSAKRPTRNEKLFF
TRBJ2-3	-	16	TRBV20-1	CSAITPSSGVKDTQYF